The entry below describes one TCR beta chain. Its specificity is not known. The data are from a study of blood T cells in healthy people across ages. The authors ran a second PCR of about 6 to 11 cycles using a sample-barcoded 5' primer and a J-beta primer mix. A single record per CDR3 protein comes from TCRdb applying MiXCR to the 5' RACE reads. Here the sample spans about 620,000 distinct CDR3 sequences, around 21% being singletons. The CDR3 consists of 16 residues. Germline V gene data show CDR1 as DFQATT and CDR2 as SNEGSKA (reference sequence). With V trimmed by 3 bases and J by 4 bases, 12 bases remained unmatched. General study results and limits: Samples with more naive T cells showed higher observed beta diversity.

Specimen: blood. The source is a man between 70 and 80 years old in good health. The rearrangement uses TRBV20-1 and TRBJ2-1; TRBD2 agrees at 7 bases. The CDR3 sequence: CSASNLAGVRYNEQFF. Here the CDR3 DNA reads TGCAGTGCTAGTAACCTGGCGGGAGTGAGGTACAATGAGCAGTTCTTC.